These T cell receptor beta chains were read from a single sample in a study of T cell responses to AZD1222 COVID-19 vaccine. Libraries were prepared by immunoSEQ multiplex PCR; TCRdb keeps only in-frame clonotypes and omits some of them. The sample holds about 150,000 clones, about 87% seen once. Sequencing was performed on peripheral blood, taken on day 0 of AZD1222 vaccination. The origin of the receptors is an adult in good health. Each CDR3 is given with its conserved first and last residue. D genes are given only for firm matches. Size is stated for part of the rows, as once, few or many counts, or as a class when the clone is expanded.

V gene,J gene,clone size,D gene,CDR3 DNA,CDR3 protein
TRBV5-1,TRBJ2-7,.,.,TGCGCCAGCAGCTTGGCCGCAGGGTCTACCTACGAGCAGTACTTC,CASSLAAGSTYEQYF
TRBV5-6,TRBJ2-6,.,.,TGTGCCAGCAGCTTGTCCAGGGTGTACCCTGGGGCCAACGTCCTGACTTTC,CASSLSRVYPGANVLTF
TRBV7-6,TRBJ1-1,once,.,TGTGCCACCACCCCGCGGACAGAGAACACTGAAGCTTTCTTT,CATTPRTENTEAFF
TRBV18,TRBJ2-2,few,.,TGTGCCAGCTCACCACCGAGGGCGGCCGGGGAGCTGTTTTTT,CASSPPRAAGELFF
TRBV19,TRBJ2-7,.,TRBD1,TGTGCCAGTAGTATAGAAAGGTCTTCGACAGGGGCGTCCTCCGAGCAGTACTTC,CASSIERSSTGASSEQYF
TRBV3-1/TRBV3-2,TRBJ1-3,once,.,TGTGCCAGCAGCCAAGTGGGGGGAGTCTCTGGAAACACCATATATTTT,CASSQVGGVSGNTIYF
TRBV18,TRBJ2-7,.,.,TGTGCCAGCTCACCAAAGGGGCAGGGCGAGCAGTACTTC,CASSPKGQGEQYF
TRBV11-3,TRBJ2-3,once,.,TGTGCCAGCAGTCCCACTGAAGCAGATACGCAGTATTTT,CASSPTEADTQYF
TRBV5-5,TRBJ1-1,.,TRBD1,TGTGCCAGCAGTGAGACAGGGATTGGCACTGAAGCTTTCTTT,CASSETGIGTEAFF
TRBV4-3,TRBJ1-5,.,.,TGCGCCAGCAGCCAAGACAGTGGCCCTATGAAGCCCCAGCATTTT,CASSQDSGPMKPQHF
TRBV6-5,TRBJ1-2,once,TRBD1,TGTGCCATCCGGACAGGGATCCTCAATGGCTACACCTTC,CAIRTGILNGYTF
TRBV2,TRBJ2-7,.,.,TGTGCCAGCAGTGGCCTGGTCACAGGGTCAGAGCAGTACTTC,CASSGLVTGSEQYF
TRBV3-1/TRBV3-2,TRBJ1-3,.,TRBD1,TGTGCCAGCAGCCCCCTTCGGACAGGGGGCGTTGGAAACACCATATATTTT,CASSPLRTGGVGNTIYF
TRBV3-1/TRBV3-2,TRBJ1-2,.,.,TGTGCCAGCAGCCAAAGTACAGGGTGGGGGCAAAACTATGGCTACACCTTC,CASSQSTGWGQNYGYTF
TRBV6-4,TRBJ2-1,.,.,TGTGCCAGCAGTGACGGGGGGGCCATGATGAGCTCCTACAATGAGCAGTTCTTC,CASSDGGAMMSSYNEQFF
TRBV10-3,TRBJ1-2,.,TRBD1,TGTGCCATCAGTGGGGGGGAGACAGGGTCCTATGGCTACACCTTC,CAISGGETGSYGYTF
TRBV28,TRBJ1-2,.,.,TGTGCCAGCAGCCTGGGGGGCTATGGCTACACCTTC,CASSLGGYGYTF
TRBV6-2/TRBV6-3,TRBJ1-5,.,TRBD1,TGTGCCAGCAGCCGACAGGGGGCTAACAATCAGCCCCAGCATTTT,CASSRQGANNQPQHF
TRBV2,TRBJ2-2,.,.,TGTGCCAGCAGTGAAGGGTTGGTCGGGGAGCTGTTTTTT,CASSEGLVGELFF
TRBV11-2,TRBJ1-1,once,.,TGTGCCAGCAGCTCTACCCGCGGAGACACTGAAGCTTTCTTT,CASSSTRGDTEAFF
TRBV5-4,TRBJ1-5,.,.,TGTGCCAGCAGCCGAGACAATCAGCCCCAGCATTTT,CASSRDNQPQHF
TRBV29-1,TRBJ2-3,.,.,TGCAGCGGAGGGGGGTCCTTTAGCACAGATACGCAGTATTTT,CSGGGSFSTDTQYF
TRBV7-8,TRBJ1-4,.,TRBD1,TGTGCCATCAGCTTAGAATTCTGGCAGGGGGCAAATGAAAAACTGTTTTTT,CAISLEFWQGANEKLFF
TRBV6-5,TRBJ1-5,.,TRBD1,TGTGCCAGCAGGCGGACAGGGCACAATCAGCCCCAGCATTTT,CASRRTGHNQPQHF
TRBV12-5,TRBJ1-2,.,TRBD1,TGTGCTAGTGGTTTGGACAGGGGCCACGACTATGGCTACACCTTC,CASGLDRGHDYGYTF
TRBV6-5,TRBJ2-7,.,TRBD2,TGTGCCAGCAGTTACGACGGGGGGGCCTACGAGCAGTACTTC,CASSYDGGAYEQYF
TRBV25-1,TRBJ2-3,.,TRBD2,TGTGCCAGCAGTGAATTGATGGGGCGGGGGAGGCCAGATACGCAGTATTTT,CASSELMGRGRPDTQYF
TRBV5-5,TRBJ2-2,.,.,TGTGCCAGCAGCTTCCTCCAGGGGGGTCCCGGGGAGCTGTTTTTT,CASSFLQGGPGELFF
TRBV20-1,TRBJ2-5,.,.,TGCAGTGCCCCCGATACGCTGGAGTACTTC,CSAPDTLEYF
TRBV12-3/TRBV12-4,TRBJ1-1,.,.,TGTGCCAGCAGTACAGGGTTTATCGCTTTCTTT,CASSTGFIAFF
TRBV14,TRBJ2-7,.,.,TGTGCCAGCAGCCAAGTTCCCGCCTACGAGCAGTACTTC,CASSQVPAYEQYF
TRBV4-3,TRBJ1-5,.,.,TGCGCCAGCAGCCAAGATGGCAATCAGCCCCAGCATTTT,CASSQDGNQPQHF
TRBV7-2,TRBJ1-1,.,.,TGTGCCAGCAGATCCGCCCCGAACACTGAAGCTTTCTTT,CASRSAPNTEAFF
TRBV18,TRBJ1-3,.,TRBD1,TGTGCCAGCTCACCCTCGACAGGGGCGAAAGGAAACACCATATATTTT,CASSPSTGAKGNTIYF
TRBV7-9,TRBJ2-7,.,TRBD1,TGTGCCAGCAGCTTAGAGGACAGGGGCTACGAGCAGTACTTC,CASSLEDRGYEQYF
TRBV9,TRBJ2-7,.,.,TGTGCCAGCAGCGCCCGTCTGGACGGCTCCTACGAGCAGTACTTC,CASSARLDGSYEQYF
TRBV19,TRBJ1-6,.,.,TGTGCCAGTAGTGTATCAGGAGGAGGGTCACCCCTCCACTTT,CASSVSGGGSPLHF
TRBV19,TRBJ2-2,.,.,TGTGCCAGTGGGTCCCTACCGAACACCGGGGAGCTGTTTTTT,CASGSLPNTGELFF
TRBV2,TRBJ2-5,.,TRBD2,TGTGCCAGCAGTGCGCGGGGGGAGACCCAGTACTTC,CASSARGETQYF
TRBV5-6,TRBJ2-5,.,TRBD2,TGTGCCAGCAGCTTGGGGCTAGCGGGGGGGCCGCTGGAGACCCAGTACTTC,CASSLGLAGGPLETQYF
TRBV9,TRBJ2-5,once,.,TGTGCCAGCAGCCCGGCCCCAGGGTCGGGGGAGACCCAGTACTTC,CASSPAPGSGETQYF
TRBV7-2,TRBJ2-1,.,.,TGTGCCAGCAGCTCAAGAGTGGGGACCACCTCCTACAATGAGCAGTTCTTC,CASSSRVGTTSYNEQFF
TRBV10-3,TRBJ1-2,.,TRBD1,TGTGCCATCAGATCCGGGACAGGGGAGGACTATGGCTACACCTTC,CAIRSGTGEDYGYTF
TRBV5-1,TRBJ2-7,.,TRBD2,TGCGCCAGCAGCAGGGGGACTAGCGGGGGCCTCTCCTACGAGCAGTACTTC,CASSRGTSGGLSYEQYF
TRBV11-2,TRBJ2-7,.,.,TGTGCCAGCAGCTTAACCCCCTCAGTGCTCCACGAGCAGTACTTC,CASSLTPSVLHEQYF
TRBV5-6,TRBJ2-3,.,TRBD1,TGTGCCAGCAGCTTAGCACAGGGGTCAGATACGCAGTATTTT,CASSLAQGSDTQYF
TRBV10-3,TRBJ1-2,.,.,TGTGCCATCAGTGAGAGGCAGCCTGAGGGGGGCTACACCTTC,CAISERQPEGGYTF
TRBV6-1,TRBJ1-4,.,TRBD1,TGTGCCAGCAGTGAAGAGGGGGCGCGTAAACTGTTTTTT,CASSEEGARKLFF
TRBV6-2/TRBV6-3,TRBJ1-1,.,.,TGTGCCAGCAGTTGGATAAGGGGTACTGAAGCTTTCTTT,CASSWIRGTEAFF
TRBV7-2,TRBJ1-5,.,.,TGTGCCAGCAGCGCATTACTAAGCAATCAGCCCCAGCATTTT,CASSALLSNQPQHF
TRBV4-1,TRBJ1-2,.,TRBD1,TGCGCCAGCAGCCATAACATCAGGGGGGAGCCTGGCTACACCTTC,CASSHNIRGEPGYTF
TRBV7-2,TRBJ2-7,once,TRBD1,TGTGCCAGCAGCCTACCTGGGACAGGGCACAACGAGCAGTACTTC,CASSLPGTGHNEQYF
TRBV7-3,TRBJ2-1,once,.,TGTGCCAGCAGCTTGGGCTCCTACAATGAGCAGTTCTTC,CASSLGSYNEQFF
TRBV9,TRBJ2-1,.,.,TGTGCCAGCAGCGTAAGTCCTTCCACGGATGAGCAGTTCTTC,CASSVSPSTDEQFF
TRBV7-9,TRBJ2-2,.,.,TGTGCCAGCAGCTTGTTGACCGGGACGGCGGGAGGGGAGCTGTTTTTT,CASSLLTGTAGGELFF